These 11 T cell receptor beta chains were sequenced from one sample in a study of T-cell reconstitution after alpha-beta-depleted transplantation in children. Preparation of the TCRbeta library used unique molecular identifiers. From the PCR reads, TCRdb called clonotypes with MiXCR, one entry per CDR3 protein. The sample consists of about 190,000 distinct CDR3 sequences, roughly 10% of them appearing once. The source material was PBMCs, sampled before TCRalphabeta/CD19-depleted stem cell transplant. These receptors were taken from a boy aged 2-15 years with acute myeloid leukemia, due to receive a stem cell transplant.

About this clonotype itself: A read error may produce the germline difference seen at one junction end. The chain employs TRBV3-1 and TRBJ1-1; 8 bases agree with TRBD1. CDR3 length: 15 residues. Germline V gene data show CDR1 as LGHDT and CDR2 as YNNKEL (reference sequence). CDR3 DNA sequence: TGTGCCACCAGCCACTCCCAAACAGGGGGCACTGAAGCTTTCTTT. This translates into CATSHSQTGGTEAFF. Drawing the rest from reference TRBV3-1 and TRBJ1-1, the complete variable domain is DTAVSQTPKYLVTQMGNDKSIKCEQNLGHDTMYWYKQDSKKFLKIMFSYNNKELIINETVPNRFSPKSPDKAHLNLHINSLELGDSAVYFCATSHSQTGGTEAFFGQGTRLTVV.

This clonotype came up many times. The V and J genes are TRBV11-2 and TRBJ2-3; tentatively, D is TRBD1 (6 bases). This CDR3 is built from 15 residues. The germline V and J ends were trimmed by 2 bases and 3 bases, with 12 bases remaining between them. CDR1 is SGHAT, CDR2 FQNNGV, per germline. CDR3 sequence: CASSLMVQGTDTQYF. The CDR3 DNA is TGTGCCAGCAGCTTAATGGTGCAGGGGACAGATACGCAGTATTTT.

The chain joins TRBV11-2 to TRBJ2-7; 9 bases map to TRBD2. The CDR3 has 16 residues. V lost 2 bases to trimming and J lost 3 bases; unmatched junction nucleotides: 8. Germline V gene data show CDR1 as SGHAT and CDR2 as FQNNGV. This CDR3 is CASSLNPREGIYEQYF. In nucleotides, the CDR3 is TGTGCCAGCAGCTTAAACCCGCGGGAGGGGATCTACGAGCAGTACTTC.

This clonotype was counted at least ten times. J is TRBJ2-7 and V is TRBV11-1; the D call may be TRBD1 or TRBD2 (6 bases each). V lost 6 bases and J 4 bases, leaving 34 bases between the germline ends. Germline V gene lookup returns CDR1 SGHAT and CDR2 FQDESV (reference sequence). The length of the CDR3 is 20 residues. The CDR3 sequence is CASSPSWGALVAKKEYEQYF. The CDR3 DNA follows: TGTGCCAGCAGTCCTTCTTGGGGGGCCTTGGTGGCCAAGAAGGAATACGAGCAGTACTTC.

This clonotype was counted at least ten times. The chain employs TRBV18 and TRBJ1-5; D is uncertain. Trimming took off 1 base at V and 11 bases at J, with 15 bases between the two ends. Germline V lookup: CDR1 KGHSH, CDR2 LQKENI. CDR3 length equals 14 residues. The CDR3 loop reads CASSPQEEKTSQHF. The CDR3 region has the DNA TGTGCCAGCTCACCACAGGAGGAAAAGACTTCCCAGCATTTT. The variable domain in full, completed from reference TRBV18 and TRBJ1-5, reads NAGVMQNPRHLVRRRGQEARLRCSPMKGHSHVYWYRQLPEEGLKFMVYLQKENIIDESGMPKERFSAEFPKEGPSILRIQQVVRGDSAAYFCASSPQEEKTSQHFGDGTRLSIL.

This clonotype has a count of ten or more. This chain connects TRBV29-1 to TRBJ2-5, with 8 bases matching TRBD1. CDR3 size: 14 residues. J lost 5 bases, V lost 7 bases, and 12 bases had no gene match. From germline, CDR1 is SQVTM and CDR2 ANQGSEA. This CDR3 reads CSATQGALGETQYF. The CDR3, as DNA: TGCAGCGCTACCCAGGGGGCCCTCGGCGAGACCCAGTACTTC.

The table lists this clonotype with many counts. The genes are TRBV3-1 and TRBJ2-6; D is possibly TRBD2 (6 bases). CDR1 LGHDT and CDR2 YNNKEL come from the germline V gene (reference sequence). V lost 7 bases and J 4 bases, leaving 17 bases between the germline ends. The CDR3 has 16 residues. The CDR3 DNA is TGTGCCAGCAACAACCGCCGGGGGACCGGGGCCAACGTCCTGACTTTC. Protein sequence: CASNNRRGTGANVLTF. The full variable domain, in which reference TRBV3-1 and TRBJ2-6 provide the parts outside the CDR3, is DTAVSQTPKYLVTQMGNDKSIKCEQNLGHDTMYWYKQDSKKFLKIMFSYNNKELIINETVPNRFSPKSPDKAHLNLHINSLELGDSAVYFCASNNRRGTGANVLTFGAGSRLTVL.

There are many counts of this clonotype. The chain links TRBV27 to TRBJ1-2; TRBD1 matches 10 bases. V dropped 2 bases and J dropped 3; count of bases not matched to a gene: 9. CDR1 MNHEY and CDR2 SMNVEV come from the germline V gene (reference sequence). The CDR3 has 17 amino acids. The DNA of the CDR3 is TGTGCCAGCAGTTTAAGGCTGACAGGGGGCATAGACTATGGCTACACCTTC. It encodes CASSLRLTGGIDYGYTF.

In its sample, this clonotype was seen many times. V gene TRBV29-1 combines with J gene TRBJ2-2; D uncertain. V was pared by 1 base and J by 4 bases, with 4 bases between. Germline V gene sequence: CDR1 SQVTM, CDR2 ANQGSEA. The CDR3 covers 12 residues. The CDR3 is CSVEAATGELFF. The CDR3 DNA is TGCAGCGTTGAAGCCGCCACCGGGGAGCTGTTTTTT.

CDR3 nucleotide sequence: TGCAGTGCTTTAGGGTGGCCGGAGAAGTATTTT. This codes for CSALGWPEKYF. This chain uses TRBV20-1 with TRBJ2-3; D is undetermined. CDR3 size: 11 residues. Germline loops: CDR1 DFQATT, CDR2 SNEGSKA (reference sequence). V shed 5 bases and J shed 13 bases, with 16 bases lying between them.

This clonotype was observed at least ten times. The V and J genes are TRBV5-6 and TRBJ2-1; 13 bases are shared with TRBD2. V shed 3 bases and J 4 bases; nucleotides not matched to a gene: 7. CDR3 length: 17 residues. Germline lookup yields CDR1 SGHDT and CDR2 YYEEEE. The DNA for the CDR3 is TGTGCCAGCAGCTCGGGACTAGCGGGATCGGATTACAATGAGCAGTTCTTC. It yields the protein CASSSGLAGSDYNEQFF. The variable domain in full, with the rest retrieved from reference TRBV5-6 and TRBJ2-1, is DAGVTQSPTHLIKTRGQQVTLRCSPKSGHDTVSWYQQALGQGPQFIFQYYEEEERQRGNFPDRFSGHQFPNYSSELNVNALLLGDSALYLCASSSGLAGSDYNEQFFGPGTRLTVL.